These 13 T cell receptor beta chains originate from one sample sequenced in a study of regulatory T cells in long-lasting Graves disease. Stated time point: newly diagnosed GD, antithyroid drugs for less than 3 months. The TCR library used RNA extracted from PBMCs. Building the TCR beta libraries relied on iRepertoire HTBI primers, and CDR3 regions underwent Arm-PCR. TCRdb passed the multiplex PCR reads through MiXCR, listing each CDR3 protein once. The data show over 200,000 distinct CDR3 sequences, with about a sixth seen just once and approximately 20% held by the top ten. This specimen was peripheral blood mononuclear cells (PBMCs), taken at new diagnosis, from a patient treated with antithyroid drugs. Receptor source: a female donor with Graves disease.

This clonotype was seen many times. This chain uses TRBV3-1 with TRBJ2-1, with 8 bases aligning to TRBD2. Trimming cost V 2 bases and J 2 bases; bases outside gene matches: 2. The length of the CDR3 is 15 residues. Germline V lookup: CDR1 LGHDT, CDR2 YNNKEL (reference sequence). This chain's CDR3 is CASSQRLATYNEQFF. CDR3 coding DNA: TGTGCCAGCAGCCAACGACTAGCGACCTACAATGAGCAGTTCTTC.

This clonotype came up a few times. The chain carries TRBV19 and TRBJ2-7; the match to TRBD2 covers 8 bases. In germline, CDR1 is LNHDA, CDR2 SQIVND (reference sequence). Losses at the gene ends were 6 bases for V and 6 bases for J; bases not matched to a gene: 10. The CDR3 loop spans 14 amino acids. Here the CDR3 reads CASRSGRKVGEQYF. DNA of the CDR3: TGTGCCAGTAGGAGCGGGAGAAAGGTAGGCGAGCAGTACTTC.

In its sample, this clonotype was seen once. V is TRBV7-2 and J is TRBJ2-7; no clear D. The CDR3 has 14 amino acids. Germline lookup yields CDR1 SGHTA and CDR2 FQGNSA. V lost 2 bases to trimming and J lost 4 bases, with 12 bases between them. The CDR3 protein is CASSLYGASYEQYF. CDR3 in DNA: TGTGCCAGCAGCTTATACGGAGCTTCGTACGAGCAGTACTTC.

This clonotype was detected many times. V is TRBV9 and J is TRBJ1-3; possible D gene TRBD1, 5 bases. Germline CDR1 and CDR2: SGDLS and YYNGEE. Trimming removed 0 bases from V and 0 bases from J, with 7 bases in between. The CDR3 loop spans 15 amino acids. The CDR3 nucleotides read TGTGCCAGCAGCGTAGGGGGGGACTCTGGAAACACCATATATTTT. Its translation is CASSVGGDSGNTIYF.

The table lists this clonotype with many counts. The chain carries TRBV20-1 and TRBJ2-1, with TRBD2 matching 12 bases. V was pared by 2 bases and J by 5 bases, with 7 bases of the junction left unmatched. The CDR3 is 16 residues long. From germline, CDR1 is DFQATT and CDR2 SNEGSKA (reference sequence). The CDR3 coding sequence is TGCAGTGCTAGATGGCTAGCGGGAGGGTCTAACAATGAGCAGTTCTTC. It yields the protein CSARWLAGGSNNEQFF.

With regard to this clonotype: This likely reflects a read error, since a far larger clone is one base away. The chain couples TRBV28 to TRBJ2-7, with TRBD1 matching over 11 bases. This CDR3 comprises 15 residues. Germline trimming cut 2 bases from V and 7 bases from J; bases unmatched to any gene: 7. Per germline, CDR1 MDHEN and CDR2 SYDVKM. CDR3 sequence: CASSLRGQGGDEQYF. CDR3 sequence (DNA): TGTGCCAGCAGTTTAAGGGGACAGGGGGGTGATGAGCAGTACTTC.

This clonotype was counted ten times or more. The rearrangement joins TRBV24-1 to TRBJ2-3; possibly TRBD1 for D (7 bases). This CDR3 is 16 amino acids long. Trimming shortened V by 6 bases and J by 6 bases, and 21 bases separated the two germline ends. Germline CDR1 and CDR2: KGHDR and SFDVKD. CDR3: CATSHPGGGSTDTQYF. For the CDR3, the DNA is TGTGCCACCAGTCACCCTGGAGGGGGCTCGACGGATACGCAGTATTTT.

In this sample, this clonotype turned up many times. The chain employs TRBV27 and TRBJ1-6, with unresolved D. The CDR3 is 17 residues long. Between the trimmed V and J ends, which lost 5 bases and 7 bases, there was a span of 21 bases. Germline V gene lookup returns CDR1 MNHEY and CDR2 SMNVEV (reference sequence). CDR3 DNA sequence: TGTGCCAGCAGTCCCACCCCTCGAACGGGATGGAATTCACCCCTCCACTTT. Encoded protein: CASSPTPRTGWNSPLHF.

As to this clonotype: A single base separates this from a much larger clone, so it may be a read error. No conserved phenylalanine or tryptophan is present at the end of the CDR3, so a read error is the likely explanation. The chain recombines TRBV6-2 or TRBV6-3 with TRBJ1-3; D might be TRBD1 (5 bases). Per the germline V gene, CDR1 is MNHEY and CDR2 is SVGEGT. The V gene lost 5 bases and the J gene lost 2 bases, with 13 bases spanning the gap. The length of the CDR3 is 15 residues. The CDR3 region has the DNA TGTGCCAGCAGTCTCGGCGGGGCCCCTGGAAACACCATATATCTT. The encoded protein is CASSLGGAPGNTIYL.

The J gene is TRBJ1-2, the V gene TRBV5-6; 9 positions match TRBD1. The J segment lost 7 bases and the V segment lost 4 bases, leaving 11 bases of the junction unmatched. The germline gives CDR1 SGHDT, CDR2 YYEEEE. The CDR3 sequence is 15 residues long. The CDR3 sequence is CASSPEPGTGSGYTF. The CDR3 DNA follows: TGTGCCAGCAGCCCAGAACCAGGGACAGGGTCTGGCTACACCTTC. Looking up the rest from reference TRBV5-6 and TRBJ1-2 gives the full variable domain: DAGVTQSPTHLIKTRGQQVTLRCSPKSGHDTVSWYQQALGQGPQFIFQYYEEEERQRGNFPDRFSGHQFPNYSSELNVNALLLGDSALYLCASSPEPGTGSGYTFGSGTRLTVV.

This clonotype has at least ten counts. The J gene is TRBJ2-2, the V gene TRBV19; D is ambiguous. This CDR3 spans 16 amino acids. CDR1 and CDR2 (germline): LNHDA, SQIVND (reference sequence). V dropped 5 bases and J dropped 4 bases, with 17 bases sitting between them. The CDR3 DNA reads TGTGCCAGTAGTGAACCTATCAGGATAGGCACCGGGGAGCTGTTTTTT. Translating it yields CASSEPIRIGTGELFF.

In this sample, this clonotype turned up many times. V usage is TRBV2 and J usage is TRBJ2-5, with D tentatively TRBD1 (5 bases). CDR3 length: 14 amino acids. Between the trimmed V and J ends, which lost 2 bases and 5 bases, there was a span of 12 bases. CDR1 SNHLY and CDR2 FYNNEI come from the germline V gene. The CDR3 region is CASSELRVGETQYF. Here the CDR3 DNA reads TGTGCCAGCAGTGAACTCAGGGTTGGGGAGACCCAGTACTTC.

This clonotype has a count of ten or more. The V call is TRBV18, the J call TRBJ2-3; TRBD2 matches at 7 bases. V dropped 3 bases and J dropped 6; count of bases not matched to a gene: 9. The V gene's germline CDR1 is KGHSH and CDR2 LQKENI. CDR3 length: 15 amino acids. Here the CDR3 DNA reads TGTGCCAGCTCACCCCCGGGCCAAGCGGGGGATACGCAGTATTTT. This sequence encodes CASSPPGQAGDTQYF.